This T cell receptor beta chain was found in a study of T cells in Graves' hyperthyroidism and ophthalmopathy. TCR beta CDR3 region amplification was performed from RNA transcripts. The HTBI set primed first-round TCR CDR3 RT-PCR. TCRdb recomputed calls from the multiplex PCR reads with MiXCR, one row per CDR3 protein. Altogether some 510,000 distinct CDR3 sequences are present, around 45% being singletons, with the ten largest covering approximately 8.2%. V was clipped by 1 base and J by 1 base; unmatched bases: 13. CDR3 size: 19 residues. CDR1 SNHLY and CDR2 FYNNEI come from the germline V gene. The sequencing input was peripheral blood or thyroid tissue (not recorded which). The chain couples TRBV2 to TRBJ2-7; 10 positions agree with TRBD1. The receptor was isolated from a woman aged 18-35 years with Graves' hyperthyroidism. In DNA, the CDR3 is TGTGCCAGCAGTGAAGGGAGAGGGACAGGGGTACTACCGTCCTACGAGCAGTACTTC. This codes for CASSEGRGTGVLPSYEQYF.